This T cell receptor beta chain was captured by sequencing in a study of T cell responses to AZD1222 COVID-19 vaccine. Repertoires were generated with immunoSEQ multiplex PCR, while TCRdb's copy carries only in-frame clones and drops some. This sample carries 110,000 to 150,000 clones, over 80% of them seen once, and the ten largest clones take roughly 3.5%. This sequence was found in an adult who received the AZD1222 COVID-19 vaccine. Sequenced material: peripheral blood, taken 28 days after the second AZD1222 dose.

The CDR3: CASSQQTYEQYF. The CDR3 DNA reads TGTGCCAGCAGTCAGCAAACCTACGAGCAGTACTTC. The chain couples TRBV7-2 to TRBJ2-7, with D hard to call. Trimming took off 6 bases at V and 2 bases at J, with 8 bases between the two ends. Germline assignment: CDR1 SGHTA and CDR2 FQGNSA. CDR3 length: 12 amino acids.